This TCR beta chain was captured by sequencing in a study of monozygotic twins with inflammatory bowel disease. Notes on the study in general: Immunosuppressive treatments differing between patients may have added repertoire variability.

TCRalpha and TCRbeta cDNA was put through two nested PCRs of about 15 and 9 cycles. Reanalyzing the 5' RACE reads, TCRdb keeps one entry per CDR3 protein, without DNA. This sample's table has 150,000 to 200,000 distinct CDR3 sequences. The CDR3 has 12 amino acids. Germline V lookup: CDR1 MDHEN, CDR2 SYDVKM. Details on this clonotype: No antigen is known for it.

Material: blood. V usage is TRBV28 and J usage is TRBJ2-7. The sequence was obtained from a human donor with ulcerative colitis or Crohn's disease, or a healthy co-twin of an affected twin (not recorded which). CDR3 loop: CASRGTTYEQYF.